Listed below are T cell receptor beta chains from one sample, sequenced in a study of cytomegalovirus exposure and HLA in healthy donors. Some clones are missing from TCRdb's copy, which holds only in-frame ones; the method was immunoSEQ multiplex PCR. Seen here are roughly 130,000 clones, 61% observed once, and the top ten hold about 1.7%. The sequencing input was PBMCs. The receptors come from a male donor in good health and CMV-seronegative. Both conserved end residues are part of each CDR3. A D gene is named only where the DNA matches it firmly. Only some rows state a clone size, as once, few, many or a class for expanded clones.

j_gene: TRBJ2-7; len: 13; d_gene: TRBD1; v_gene: TRBV30; abundance: .; CDR3nt: TGTGCCTGGCGTAAACAGGGGACCTACGAGCAGTACTTC; CDR3aa: CAWRKQGTYEQYF
j_gene: TRBJ1-5; len: 12; d_gene: .; v_gene: TRBV2; abundance: .; CDR3nt: TGTGCCAGCAGTGTCATGAGTCAGCCCCAGCATTTT; CDR3aa: CASSVMSQPQHF
j_gene: TRBJ1-4; len: 16; d_gene: TRBD1; v_gene: TRBV5-1; abundance: .; CDR3nt: TGCGCCAGCAGTTCAGGGGGCGCGGGGGTCAATGAAAAACTGTTTTTT; CDR3aa: CASSSGGAGVNEKLFF
j_gene: TRBJ2-7; len: 15; d_gene: .; v_gene: TRBV9; abundance: .; CDR3nt: TGTGCCAGCAGCCCCACCCCGACAGTCTCCTACGAGCAGTACTTC; CDR3aa: CASSPTPTVSYEQYF
j_gene: TRBJ2-7; len: 14; d_gene: .; v_gene: TRBV11-3; abundance: few; CDR3nt: TGTGCCAGCAGCTTAGGGGCAGGGAACTACGAGCAGTACTTC; CDR3aa: CASSLGAGNYEQYF
j_gene: TRBJ1-2; len: 16; d_gene: .; v_gene: TRBV6-5; abundance: .; CDR3nt: TGTGCCAGCAGTTACTCTCTGACAGCTACTAACTATGGCTACACCTTC; CDR3aa: CASSYSLTATNYGYTF
j_gene: TRBJ1-2; len: 13; d_gene: .; v_gene: TRBV4-1; abundance: .; CDR3nt: TGCGCCAGCAGCCAAGTACAGGGCGATGGCTACACCTTC; CDR3aa: CASSQVQGDGYTF
j_gene: TRBJ1-3; len: 14; d_gene: .; v_gene: TRBV11-2; abundance: .; CDR3nt: TGTGCCAGCAGCTTCGGACAAGCTGGAAACACCATATATTTT; CDR3aa: CASSFGQAGNTIYF
j_gene: TRBJ1-5; len: 14; d_gene: TRBD1; v_gene: TRBV6-5; abundance: .; CDR3nt: TGTGCCAGCAGAGGACAGGGGAGGTATCAGCCTCAGCATTTT; CDR3aa: CASRGQGRYQPQHF
j_gene: TRBJ2-5; len: 14; d_gene: TRBD1; v_gene: TRBV10-1; abundance: few; CDR3nt: TGCGCCAGCAGCAGAATGGACAGGGGAGAGACCCAGTACTTC; CDR3aa: CASSRMDRGETQYF
j_gene: TRBJ1-5; len: 16; d_gene: TRBD1; v_gene: TRBV7-2; abundance: .; CDR3nt: TGTGCCAGCAGCCTCTTCAATACAGGGGGCAATCAGCCCCAGCATTTT; CDR3aa: CASSLFNTGGNQPQHF
j_gene: TRBJ1-2; len: 17; d_gene: TRBD1; v_gene: TRBV5-4; abundance: .; CDR3nt: TGTGCCAGCAGCTTGGGAGGGGGCAGGGGGCGCGTCTATGGCTACACCTTC; CDR3aa: CASSLGGGRGRVYGYTF
j_gene: TRBJ2-1; len: 14; d_gene: TRBD1; v_gene: TRBV27; abundance: few; CDR3nt: TGTGCCAGCAGTTCCCGGGACAGGGCAAATGAGCAGTTCTTC; CDR3aa: CASSSRDRANEQFF
j_gene: TRBJ2-5; len: 11; d_gene: .; v_gene: TRBV7-9; abundance: few; CDR3nt: TGTGCCTCAACCCCCGGGGAGACCCAGTACTTC; CDR3aa: CASTPGETQYF
j_gene: TRBJ1-1; len: 13; d_gene: .; v_gene: TRBV2; abundance: .; CDR3nt: TGTGCCAGCAGGACAGCCTGGGGAACTGAAGCTTTCTTT; CDR3aa: CASRTAWGTEAFF
j_gene: TRBJ1-1; len: 15; d_gene: .; v_gene: TRBV5-5; abundance: few; CDR3nt: TGTGCCAGCAGCTCAGGTCACTTGACGAACACTGAAGCTTTCTTT; CDR3aa: CASSSGHLTNTEAFF
j_gene: TRBJ1-2; len: 15; d_gene: TRBD1; v_gene: TRBV5-6; abundance: .; CDR3nt: TGTGCCAGCAGCTTGTTCGACAGGGGGGGCTATGGCTACACCTTC; CDR3aa: CASSLFDRGGYGYTF
j_gene: TRBJ2-7; len: 14; d_gene: .; v_gene: TRBV19; abundance: few; CDR3nt: TGTGCCAGTAGTATAGGAGACACGTCCTGCGAGCAGTACTTC; CDR3aa: CASSIGDTSCEQYF
j_gene: TRBJ1-5; len: 13; d_gene: .; v_gene: TRBV27; abundance: .; CDR3nt: TGTGCCAGCAGTTTAGGCAGCGGTCAGCCCCAGCATTTT; CDR3aa: CASSLGSGQPQHF
j_gene: TRBJ2-1; len: 14; d_gene: TRBD2; v_gene: TRBV5-1; abundance: .; CDR3nt: TGCGCCAGCAGCTTGTCAGGGCTAGCGGATGAGCAGTTCTTC; CDR3aa: CASSLSGLADEQFF
j_gene: TRBJ2-7; len: 12; d_gene: .; v_gene: TRBV13; abundance: .; CDR3nt: TGTGCCAGCAGCTTAGCGTCGGGCGAGCAGTACTTC; CDR3aa: CASSLASGEQYF
j_gene: TRBJ2-7; len: 14; d_gene: TRBD1; v_gene: TRBV11-2; abundance: .; CDR3nt: TGTGCCAGCAGCTTAGCAGGGGGACGTTCCGAGCAGTACTTC; CDR3aa: CASSLAGGRSEQYF
j_gene: TRBJ1-2; len: 12; d_gene: .; v_gene: TRBV30; abundance: .; CDR3nt: TGTGCCTGGAAAGCCGGGGTCGGTGGCTACACCTTC; CDR3aa: CAWKAGVGGYTF
j_gene: TRBJ1-2; len: 14; d_gene: .; v_gene: TRBV10-3; abundance: .; CDR3nt: TGTGCCACCCAAATGGACAGCGCTAACTATGGCTACACCTTC; CDR3aa: CATQMDSANYGYTF
j_gene: TRBJ1-3; len: 15; d_gene: TRBD1; v_gene: TRBV10-3; abundance: .; CDR3nt: TGTGCCGTGGGACAGGGGGCCACAACTGGAAACACCATATATTTT; CDR3aa: CAVGQGATTGNTIYF
j_gene: TRBJ2-5; len: 14; d_gene: TRBD2; v_gene: TRBV29-1; abundance: few; CDR3nt: TGCAGCGTTGATCCCCGGGGGGGCGGAGAGACCCAGTACTTC; CDR3aa: CSVDPRGGGETQYF
j_gene: TRBJ2-7; len: 15; d_gene: .; v_gene: TRBV27; abundance: .; CDR3nt: TGTGCCAGCAGTTTATCGCTAGGACTTTCCTACGAGCAGTACTTC; CDR3aa: CASSLSLGLSYEQYF
j_gene: TRBJ1-2; len: 14; d_gene: .; v_gene: TRBV4-3; abundance: .; CDR3nt: TGCGCCAGCAGCCAAGTAGCGGTAAACTATGGCTACACCTTC; CDR3aa: CASSQVAVNYGYTF
j_gene: TRBJ1-6; len: 14; d_gene: .; v_gene: TRBV6-5; abundance: .; CDR3nt: TGTGCCAGCACCGAGGCTGGTCGGGAGTCACCCCTCCACTTT; CDR3aa: CASTEAGRESPLHF
j_gene: TRBJ2-7; len: 13; d_gene: .; v_gene: TRBV9; abundance: .; CDR3nt: TGTGCCAGCAGCTCTGCGGGTGGCTACGAGCAGTACTTC; CDR3aa: CASSSAGGYEQYF
j_gene: TRBJ2-7; len: 13; d_gene: .; v_gene: TRBV14; abundance: few; CDR3nt: TGTGCCAGCAGCCAAGATAGACGGGACGAGCAGTACTTC; CDR3aa: CASSQDRRDEQYF
j_gene: TRBJ2-5; len: 14; d_gene: .; v_gene: TRBV18; abundance: .; CDR3nt: TGTGCCAGCTCACCACTGGAGGGGCGCGAGACCCAGTACTTC; CDR3aa: CASSPLEGRETQYF
j_gene: TRBJ1-1; len: 16; d_gene: .; v_gene: TRBV5-1; abundance: .; CDR3nt: TGCGCCAGCAGCTTAATGTCCTACGGCGGGGACACTGAAGCTTTCTTT; CDR3aa: CASSLMSYGGDTEAFF
j_gene: TRBJ2-6; len: 18; d_gene: TRBD2; v_gene: TRBV5-6; abundance: few; CDR3nt: TGTGCCAGCATGCTATTTGGCGGGGGACCCTCTGGGGCCAACGTCCTGACTTTC; CDR3aa: CASMLFGGGPSGANVLTF
j_gene: TRBJ1-1; len: 15; d_gene: .; v_gene: TRBV5-1; abundance: once; CDR3nt: TGCGCCAGCAGGTCCCGAGCAGGGGAGGGGACTGAAGCTTTCTTT; CDR3aa: CASRSRAGEGTEAFF
j_gene: TRBJ1-4; len: 18; d_gene: .; v_gene: TRBV29-1; abundance: .; CDR3nt: TGCAGCGTTGAAAGGGAAGGGACATTGGGATCAACTAATGAAAAACTGTTTTTT; CDR3aa: CSVEREGTLGSTNEKLFF
j_gene: TRBJ1-1; len: 15; d_gene: TRBD1; v_gene: TRBV9; abundance: .; CDR3nt: TGTGCCAGCAGCCCCCGGGACAGGGTCGACACTGAAGCTTTCTTT; CDR3aa: CASSPRDRVDTEAFF
j_gene: TRBJ1-1; len: 13; d_gene: .; v_gene: TRBV11-2; abundance: .; CDR3nt: TGTGCCAGCAGCTTAGTATGGAACACTGAAGCTTTCTTT; CDR3aa: CASSLVWNTEAFF
j_gene: TRBJ1-2; len: 15; d_gene: TRBD1; v_gene: TRBV4-3; abundance: .; CDR3nt: TGCGCCAGCAGCCGAGAATCCGGGACAGTCTATGGCTACACCTTC; CDR3aa: CASSRESGTVYGYTF
j_gene: TRBJ2-2; len: 16; d_gene: TRBD2; v_gene: TRBV9; abundance: .; CDR3nt: TGTGCCCGCAGCGTCTCTAGCGGGGTCCTCACCGGGGAGCTGTTTTTT; CDR3aa: CARSVSSGVLTGELFF
j_gene: TRBJ2-5; len: 14; d_gene: .; v_gene: TRBV7-2; abundance: .; CDR3nt: TGTGCCAGCAGCTTGCCGACTAGTTCCGAGACCCAGTACTTC; CDR3aa: CASSLPTSSETQYF
j_gene: TRBJ1-6; len: 17; d_gene: TRBD1; v_gene: TRBV7-2; abundance: .; CDR3nt: TGTGCCATCTTGGACAGGGTCATCGGCACTATTAATTCACCCCTCCACTTT; CDR3aa: CAILDRVIGTINSPLHF
j_gene: TRBJ2-1; len: 15; d_gene: .; v_gene: TRBV7-3; abundance: .; CDR3nt: TGTGCCAGCAGCTTAGCCTACGACAGCTACAATGAGCAGTTCTTC; CDR3aa: CASSLAYDSYNEQFF